Presented here are 6 T cell receptor beta chains from one specimen sequenced in a study of T-cell reconstitution after alpha-beta-depleted transplantation in children. Unique molecular identifiers were built into the TCRbeta library. TCRdb recomputed calls from the PCR reads with MiXCR, one row per CDR3 protein. The table has roughly 100,000 distinct CDR3 sequences, 6% seen once. The sequences come from PBMCs, mostly from graft donor cells, collected 60 days after TCRalphabeta/CD19-depleted stem cell transplant. The origin of the receptors is a female patient aged 2-15 years who had a stem cell transplant for Fanconi anemia, so the T cells may come from the graft donor.

Many counts were recorded for this clonotype. The chain has TRBV3-1 and TRBJ1-2; TRBD1 might be the D (5 bases). The V gene lost 4 bases and the J gene lost 4 bases, with 16 bases spanning the gap. This CDR3 is 15 amino acids long. Germline CDR1 is LGHDT and CDR2 is YNNKEL (reference sequence). The CDR3: CASSPPFGTGYGYTF. Here the CDR3 DNA reads TGTGCCAGCAGCCCACCCTTTGGGACGGGCTATGGCTACACCTTC.

A few counts support this clonotype. The chain couples TRBV7-6 to TRBJ2-1; 8 bases fit TRBD1. Germline CDR1 is SGHVS and CDR2 is FNYEAQ. Trimming at V came to 5 bases and at J to 0 bases, leaving 6 bases not matched to a gene. The CDR3 is 16 residues long. CDR3 in amino acids: CASSARQGTSYNEQFF. The CDR3 DNA sequence: TGTGCCAGCAGCGCACGACAGGGGACCTCCTACAATGAGCAGTTCTTC. The full variable domain, completed using reference TRBV7-6 and TRBJ2-1, is GAGVSQSPRYKVTKRGQDVALRCDPISGHVSLYWYRQALGQGPEFLTYFNYEAQQDKSGLPNDRFSAERPEGSISTLTIQRTEQRDSAMYRCASSARQGTSYNEQFFGPGTRLTVL.

The V call is TRBV20-1, the J call TRBJ1-5; no clear D. Germline assignment: CDR1 DFQATT and CDR2 SNEGSKA (reference sequence). The V end lost 3 bases, the J end lost 5 bases, and 5 bases lay between the germline ends. The CDR3 is made up of 11 amino acids. CDR3 nucleotide sequence: TGCAGTGCTAGTGACCATCAGCCCCAGCATTTT. Protein product: CSASDHQPQHF.

There are a few counts of this clonotype. The chain uses TRBV20-1 and TRBJ2-6; the D gene could be TRBD1 or TRBD2 (6 bases each). The CDR3 is 16 amino acids. Trimming removed 4 bases from V and 1 base from J, with 14 bases in between. Germline CDR1 DFQATT, CDR2 SNEGSKA (reference sequence). Here the CDR3 DNA reads TGCAGTGCTACGACTGGGGGGCCTTCTGGGGCCAACGTCCTGACTTTC. Its protein is CSATTGGPSGANVLTF.

This clonotype was seen at least ten times. The chain recombines TRBV28 with TRBJ1-5; D is possibly TRBD1 (5 bases). Trimming shortened V by 8 bases and J by 1 base, and 12 bases separated the two germline ends. The CDR3 is 14 amino acids. Per the germline V gene, CDR1 is MDHEN and CDR2 is SYDVKM. CDR3 in DNA: TGTGCCAGCCTGGTCTGGGGGAGCAATCAGCCCCAGCATTTT. The encoded protein is CASLVWGSNQPQHF.

This clonotype was picked up many times. The chain has TRBV12-3 or TRBV12-4 and TRBJ2-1; 8 bases match TRBD2. Germline trimming cut 6 bases from V and 7 bases from J; bases unmatched to any gene: 11. This CDR3 is built from 15 residues. CDR3 sequence (DNA): TGTGCCAGCAGGGGTGCCAGCGGGAGAAGGAATGAGCAGTTCTTC. As protein: CASRGASGRRNEQFF.